These T cell receptor beta chains were read from a single sample in a study of cytomegalovirus exposure and HLA in healthy donors. The protocol was immunoSEQ multiplex PCR, while the TCRdb copy is restricted to in-frame clones and leaves out a portion. This sample has 95,000 to 100,000 clones; 78% occur once, and the top ten carry 0.6% to 0.95%. Material for sequencing was PBMCs. All receptors come from an older woman in good health and CMV-seronegative. Each CDR3 is given with its conserved first and last residue. The order of the fields is clone size, D gene, J gene, V gene, CDR3 DNA, CDR3 protein. A D gene is named only where the DNA matches it firmly. Not every row has a clone size; where given, it reads once, few, many or a size class.

once,TRBD1,TRBJ1-2,TRBV10-3,TGTGCCATCAGTGAAGGTGCAGGGGGCTATGGCTACACCTTC,CAISEGAGGYGYTF
-,TRBD2,TRBJ2-1,TRBV25-1,TGTGCCAGCAGTGAATTATTAGCGGGGGCCTACAATGAGCAGTTCTTC,CASSELLAGAYNEQFF
-,-,TRBJ2-5,TRBV14,TGTGCCAGCAGCCAAGATTCCCAGCAAGAGACCCAGTACTTC,CASSQDSQQETQYF
-,-,TRBJ2-2,TRBV18,TGTGCCAGCTCACCACCGGGGGGTTACACCGGGGAGCTGTTTTTT,CASSPPGGYTGELFF
few,-,TRBJ1-5,TRBV30,TGTGCCTGGAGCCTTGACAGGTTCAATCAGCCCCAGCATTTT,CAWSLDRFNQPQHF
-,-,TRBJ2-1,TRBV27,TGTGCCAGCAGCCGGATCGGAGACGGCAATGAGCAGTTCTTC,CASSRIGDGNEQFF
-,TRBD2,TRBJ2-3,TRBV9,TGTGCCAGCACCCAAGCGGGGGGTGAGACAGATACGCAGTATTTT,CASTQAGGETDTQYF
once,-,TRBJ2-2,TRBV27,TGTGCCAGCGTCCCCCCCCTAGGCGGGGAGCTGTTTTTT,CASVPPLGGELFF
-,TRBD2,TRBJ2-4,TRBV18,TGTGCCAGCTCACCACTAGCGGGGGGACCTGGGGCCAAAAACATTCAGTACTTC,CASSPLAGGPGAKNIQYF
-,-,TRBJ2-7,TRBV30,TGTGCCTGGAGTGAGACACAGGGACCGCGCTCCTACGAGCAGTACTTC,CAWSETQGPRSYEQYF
-,-,TRBJ2-1,TRBV7-9,TGTGCCAGCAGCTTAACGGACTATCCTGTCAATGAGCAGTTCTTC,CASSLTDYPVNEQFF
-,TRBD2,TRBJ2-3,TRBV27,TGTGCCAGCAGTTTGGGCCGGGGGGGGCAGTATTTT,CASSLGRGGQYF
-,-,TRBJ1-3,TRBV4-3,TGCGCCAGCAGCCAAGATTTTTCTGTACAGGGAAGTAACACCATATATTTT,CASSQDFSVQGSNTIYF
-,TRBD1,TRBJ2-7,TRBV19,TGTGCCAGTAGCACCGGGGACAGGGGCGAGCAGTACTTC,CASSTGDRGEQYF
-,TRBD1,TRBJ2-7,TRBV4-3,TGCGCCAGCAGCCAGTGGACAGGGGGTAACGACGAGCAGTACTTC,CASSQWTGGNDEQYF
-,-,TRBJ1-3,TRBV25-1,TGTGCCAGCAGACAGACAGGACTCAGCTCTGGAAACACCATATATTTT,CASRQTGLSSGNTIYF
-,-,TRBJ1-2,TRBV29-1,TGCAGCGTTGAATCGTTGGCAGACTATGGCTACACCTTC,CSVESLADYGYTF
-,-,TRBJ1-1,TRBV11-2,TGTGCCAGCAGCTTAGGAGGCGGATCTGAAGCTTTCTTT,CASSLGGGSEAFF
-,TRBD2,TRBJ2-1,TRBV29-1,TGCAGCGTTGCATGGACTAGCGGGGGGGCCGGTGAGCAGTTCTTC,CSVAWTSGGAGEQFF
-,TRBD1,TRBJ1-2,TRBV19,TGTGCCACTACACAGGGGGCTGGCTACACCTTC,CATTQGAGYTF